This paragraph reports one T cell receptor beta chain. This record comes from a study of STAT5B mutations in CD4+ large granular lymphocyte leukemia. Repertoires were generated with immunoSEQ multiplex PCR, while TCRdb's copy carries only in-frame clones and drops some. The sample has tens of thousands of clones, 72% seen once. The CDR3 runs 16 residues. With V trimmed by 3 bases and J by 6 bases, 12 bases remained unmatched. Germline loops: CDR1 SGHRS, CDR2 YFSETQ. The source of this sequence is a human donor in good health. The sample comprised CD4+ T cells from blood buffy coats. This sequence joins TRBV5-1 and TRBJ1-2, with TRBD1 matching 9 bases. CDR3 loop: CASSSQIGQGFNGYTF. In DNA, the CDR3 is TGCGCCAGCAGCTCTCAGATAGGACAGGGGTTCAATGGCTACACCTTC.